Only one count was recorded for the clone carrying this T cell receptor (beta chain). The data stem from a study of CD8+CD57+ T cells in acquired aplastic anemia. Patients included in sequencing had previously demonstrated CD8+CD57+ cell expansion by flow cytometry. The CDR3 runs to 16 residues. The germline V gene has CDR1 DFQATT and CDR2 SNEGSKA (reference sequence). V gave up 0 bases and J gave up 0 bases, with 12 bases separating them. Profiles of TCR beta VDJ and CDR3 were generated from a genomic DNA template. TCRdb reprocessed the reads via MiXCR and lists one record per CDR3 protein. In the table there are 200,000 to 250,000 distinct CDR3 sequences, about 60% of which are singletons.

This sequence originates from a human donor with aplastic anemia. This chain links TRBV20-1 with TRBJ2-1; D might be TRBD1 or TRBD2, each matching 5 bases. The sample was sorted CD4+, CD8+, or CD8+CD57+ T cells (not recorded which) from PBMCs. CDR3 region: CSARDLRGSSYNEQFF. CDR3 in DNA: TGCAGTGCTAGAGATCTGAGGGGTAGCTCCTACAATGAGCAGTTCTTC.